This TCR beta chain was recorded in a study of early T cells in non-severe SARS-CoV-2 infection. For the study at large: Bulk RNA isolated from unsorted whole blood underwent sequencing; chains were not paired.

To note about this clonotype: Its target is unknown.

Study outcomes and limitations: Matching results from VDJdb favored anti-spike CD8 responses, leaving private and CD4 specificities undetected.

The CDR3 loop spans 15 amino acids. Germline CDR1 is SGHRS and CDR2 is YFSETQ. Trimming shortened V by 8 bases and J by 2 bases, and 19 bases separated the two germline ends. Researchers tagged individual cDNA molecules with unique molecular identifiers. TCRdb fed the 5' RACE reads into MiXCR, producing one record per CDR3 protein. Of about 61,000 distinct CDR3 sequences listed, 10% to 11% are singletons. V gene TRBV5-1 combines with J gene TRBJ1-1; possibly TRBD1 for D (5 bases). The source of this sequence is an adult who was a healthcare worker with PCR-confirmed SARS-CoV-2 infection or an uninfected control (not recorded which). The sample was whole blood. The CDR3 sequence: CASQAGGVRNTEAFF. The CDR3 DNA follows: TGCGCCAGTCAAGCCGGGGGAGTTAGAAACACTGAAGCTTTCTTT.